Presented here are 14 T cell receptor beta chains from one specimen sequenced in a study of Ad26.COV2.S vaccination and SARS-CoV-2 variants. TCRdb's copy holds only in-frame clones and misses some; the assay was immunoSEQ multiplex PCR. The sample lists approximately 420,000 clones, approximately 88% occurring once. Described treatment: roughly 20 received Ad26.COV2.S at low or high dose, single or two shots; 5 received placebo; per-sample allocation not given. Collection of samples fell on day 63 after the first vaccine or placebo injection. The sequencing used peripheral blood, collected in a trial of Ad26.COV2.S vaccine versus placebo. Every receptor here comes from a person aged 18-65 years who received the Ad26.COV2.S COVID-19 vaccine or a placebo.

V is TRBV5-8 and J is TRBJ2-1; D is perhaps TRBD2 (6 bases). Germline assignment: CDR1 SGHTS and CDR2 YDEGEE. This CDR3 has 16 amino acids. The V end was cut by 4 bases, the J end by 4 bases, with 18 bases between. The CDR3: CASSKGLQPLYNEQFF. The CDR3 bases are TGTGCCAGCAGCAAGGGACTTCAACCTCTATACAATGAGCAGTTCTTC.

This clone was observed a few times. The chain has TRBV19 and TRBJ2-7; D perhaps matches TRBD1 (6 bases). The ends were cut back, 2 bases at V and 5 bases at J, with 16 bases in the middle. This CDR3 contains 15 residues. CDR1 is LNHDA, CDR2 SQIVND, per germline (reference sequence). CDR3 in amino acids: CASSILSGESNEQYF. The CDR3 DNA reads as TGTGCCAGTAGTATATTATCAGGGGAATCGAACGAGCAGTACTTC.

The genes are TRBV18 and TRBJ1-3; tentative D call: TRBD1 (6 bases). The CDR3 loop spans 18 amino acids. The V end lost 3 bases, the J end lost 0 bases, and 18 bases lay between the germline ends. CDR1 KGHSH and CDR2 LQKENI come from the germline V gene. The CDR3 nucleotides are TGTGCCAGCTCACCCCCCCCACACGGAGGGGGCTCTGGAAACACCATATATTTT. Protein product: CASSPPPHGGGSGNTIYF. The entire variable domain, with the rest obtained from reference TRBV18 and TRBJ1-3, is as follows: NAGVMQNPRHLVRRRGQEARLRCSPMKGHSHVYWYRQLPEEGLKFMVYLQKENIIDESGMPKERFSAEFPKEGPSILRIQQVVRGDSAAYFCASSPPPHGGGSGNTIYFGEGSWLTVV.

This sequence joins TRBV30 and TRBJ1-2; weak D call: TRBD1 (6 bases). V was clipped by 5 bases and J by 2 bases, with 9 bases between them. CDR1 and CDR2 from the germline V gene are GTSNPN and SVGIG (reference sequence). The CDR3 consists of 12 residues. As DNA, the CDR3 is TGTGCCTGGGGGACATCGAACTATGGCTACACCTTC. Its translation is CAWGTSNYGYTF.

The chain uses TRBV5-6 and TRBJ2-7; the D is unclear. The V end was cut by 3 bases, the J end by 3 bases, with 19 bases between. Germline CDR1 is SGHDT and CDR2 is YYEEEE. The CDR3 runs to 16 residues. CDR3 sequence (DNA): TGTGCCAGCAGCTCCGTCCGCATTAGGTCCGTCTACGAGCAGTACTTC. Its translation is CASSSVRIRSVYEQYF. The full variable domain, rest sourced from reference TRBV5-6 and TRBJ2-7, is DAGVTQSPTHLIKTRGQQVTLRCSPKSGHDTVSWYQQALGQGPQFIFQYYEEEERQRGNFPDRFSGHQFPNYSSELNVNALLLGDSALYLCASSSVRIRSVYEQYFGPGTRLTVT.

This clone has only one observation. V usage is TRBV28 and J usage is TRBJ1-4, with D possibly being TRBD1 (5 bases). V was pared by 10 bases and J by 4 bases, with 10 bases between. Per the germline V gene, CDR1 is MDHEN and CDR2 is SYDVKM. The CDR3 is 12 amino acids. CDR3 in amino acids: CATKTVNEKLFF. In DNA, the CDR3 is TGTGCCACAAAGACAGTTAATGAAAAACTGTTTTTT. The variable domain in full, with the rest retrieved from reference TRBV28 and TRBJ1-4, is DVKVTQSSRYLVKRTGEKVFLECVQDMDHENMFWYRQDPGLGLRLIYFSYDVKMKEKGDIPEGYSVSREKKERFSLILESASTNQTSMYLCATKTVNEKLFFGSGTQLSVL.

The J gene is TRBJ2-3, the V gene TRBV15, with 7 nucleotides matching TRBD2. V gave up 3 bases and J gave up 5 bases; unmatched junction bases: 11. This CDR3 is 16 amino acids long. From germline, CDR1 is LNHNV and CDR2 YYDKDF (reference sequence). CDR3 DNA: TGTGCCACCAGCAGGGTCCCGGGAGGCGGGGGAGATACGCAGTATTTT. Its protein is CATSRVPGGGGDTQYF.

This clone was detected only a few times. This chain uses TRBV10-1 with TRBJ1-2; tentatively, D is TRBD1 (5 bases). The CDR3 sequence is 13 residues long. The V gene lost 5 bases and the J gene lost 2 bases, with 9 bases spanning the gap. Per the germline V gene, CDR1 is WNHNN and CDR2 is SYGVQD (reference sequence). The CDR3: CASSSAGNYGYTF. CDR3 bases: TGCGCCAGCAGTTCGGCAGGGAACTATGGCTACACCTTC.

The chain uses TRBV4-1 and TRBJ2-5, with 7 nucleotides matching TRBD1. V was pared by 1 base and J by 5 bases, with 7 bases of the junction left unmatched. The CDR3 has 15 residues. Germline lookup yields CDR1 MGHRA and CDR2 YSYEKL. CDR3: CASSQVAGGRETQYF. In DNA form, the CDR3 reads TGCGCCAGCAGCCAAGTTGCAGGGGGTAGGGAGACCCAGTACTTC.

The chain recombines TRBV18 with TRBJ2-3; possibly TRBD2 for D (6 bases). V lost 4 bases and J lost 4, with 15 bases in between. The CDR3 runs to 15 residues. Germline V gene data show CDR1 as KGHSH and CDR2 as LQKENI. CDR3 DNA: TGTGCCAGCTCACGGGACCAGACTAGTCCAGATACGCAGTATTTT. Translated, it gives CASSRDQTSPDTQYF.

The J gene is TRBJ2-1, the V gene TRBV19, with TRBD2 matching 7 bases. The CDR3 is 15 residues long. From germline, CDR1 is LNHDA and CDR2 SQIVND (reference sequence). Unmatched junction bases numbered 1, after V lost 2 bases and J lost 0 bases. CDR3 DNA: TGTGCCAGTAGTATAACGGGGGGCTCCTACAATGAGCAGTTCTTC. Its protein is CASSITGGSYNEQFF.

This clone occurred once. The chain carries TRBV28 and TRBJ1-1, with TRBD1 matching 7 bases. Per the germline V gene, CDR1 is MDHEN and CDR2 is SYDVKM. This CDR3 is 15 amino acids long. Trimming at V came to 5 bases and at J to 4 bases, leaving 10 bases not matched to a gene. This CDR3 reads CASSTLLWDSTEAFF. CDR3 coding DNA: TGTGCCAGCAGTACCCTCCTATGGGACAGCACTGAAGCTTTCTTT.

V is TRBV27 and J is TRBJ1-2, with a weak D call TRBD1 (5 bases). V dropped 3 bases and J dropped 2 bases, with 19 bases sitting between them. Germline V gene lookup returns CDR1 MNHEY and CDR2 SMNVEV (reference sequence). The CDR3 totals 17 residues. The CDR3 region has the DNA TGTGCCAGCAGTTTCCGTTACAGGACCCGGGGAAACTATGGCTACACCTTC. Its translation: CASSFRYRTRGNYGYTF.

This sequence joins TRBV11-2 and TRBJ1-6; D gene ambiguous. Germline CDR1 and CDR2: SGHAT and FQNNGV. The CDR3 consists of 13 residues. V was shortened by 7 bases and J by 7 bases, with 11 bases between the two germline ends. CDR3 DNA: TGTGCCAGCACCCCTACCGCCAATTCACCCCTCCACTTT. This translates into CASTPTANSPLHF.